This T cell receptor (beta chain) was observed in a study of T cell responses to AZD1222 COVID-19 vaccine. The wider study: Pooled in the analysis were second doses at about 4 or about 12 weeks. Overall study findings and caveats: Spike-specific TCR repertoires showed rising breadth and depth after two AZD1222 doses. White British people made up most donors, females outnumbered males, and clonal diversity was possibly underestimated. Baseline seropositivity occurred in only a handful of AZD1222 recipients.

Germline loops: CDR1 SGHDN, CDR2 FVKESK. The CDR3 runs to 14 residues. Trimming removed 0 bases at V and 6 bases at J, with 11 bases between. Details on this clone: Antigen unknown.

Here immunoSEQ multiplex PCR was the method, and the copy in TCRdb shows in-frame clones only, minus some. The repertoire includes roughly 150,000 clones, around 88% of them detected once, and more than 2% sits in the top ten. The receptor's source is an adult in good health. This rearrangement joins TRBV14 to TRBJ1-1; D is unresolved. Material: peripheral blood, obtained on day 0 of AZD1222 vaccination. The CDR3, as DNA: TGTGCCAGCAGCCAAGACCGCCGACGATCTGAAGCTTTCTTT. Encoded protein: CASSQDRRRSEAFF.